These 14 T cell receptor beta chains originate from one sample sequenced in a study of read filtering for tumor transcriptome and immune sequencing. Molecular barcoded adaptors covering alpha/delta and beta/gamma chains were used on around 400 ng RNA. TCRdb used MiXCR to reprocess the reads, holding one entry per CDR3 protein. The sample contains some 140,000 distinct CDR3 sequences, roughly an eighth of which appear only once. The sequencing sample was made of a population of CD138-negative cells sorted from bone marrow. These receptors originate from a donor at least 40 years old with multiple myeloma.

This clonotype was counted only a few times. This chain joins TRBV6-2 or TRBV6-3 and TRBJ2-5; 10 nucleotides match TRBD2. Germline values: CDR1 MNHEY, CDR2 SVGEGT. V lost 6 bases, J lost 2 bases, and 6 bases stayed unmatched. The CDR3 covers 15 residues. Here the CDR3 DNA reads TGTGCCAGCAGCGGGACTAGCGCCCTACAAGAGACCCAGTACTTC. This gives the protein CASSGTSALQETQYF.

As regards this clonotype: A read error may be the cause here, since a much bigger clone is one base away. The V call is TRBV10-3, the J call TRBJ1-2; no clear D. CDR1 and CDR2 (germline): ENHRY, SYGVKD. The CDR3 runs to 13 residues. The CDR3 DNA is TGTGCCAGCAGTCCCAGGACTCTGTTCGGCTACACCTTC. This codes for CASSPRTLFGYTF.

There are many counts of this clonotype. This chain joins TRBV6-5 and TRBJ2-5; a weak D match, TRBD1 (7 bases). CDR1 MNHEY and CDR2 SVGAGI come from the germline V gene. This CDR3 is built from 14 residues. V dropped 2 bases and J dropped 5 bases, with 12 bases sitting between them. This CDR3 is CASSYQGGQETQYF. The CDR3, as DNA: TGTGCCAGCAGTTACCAGGGGGGTCAGGAGACCCAGTACTTC.

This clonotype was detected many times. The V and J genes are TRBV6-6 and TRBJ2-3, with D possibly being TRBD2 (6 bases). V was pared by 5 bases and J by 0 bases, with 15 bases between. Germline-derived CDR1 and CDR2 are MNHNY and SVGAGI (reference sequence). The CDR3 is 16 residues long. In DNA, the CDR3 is TGTGCCAGCAGTATCCGAACTAGCCCCAGCACAGATACGCAGTATTTT. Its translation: CASSIRTSPSTDTQYF.

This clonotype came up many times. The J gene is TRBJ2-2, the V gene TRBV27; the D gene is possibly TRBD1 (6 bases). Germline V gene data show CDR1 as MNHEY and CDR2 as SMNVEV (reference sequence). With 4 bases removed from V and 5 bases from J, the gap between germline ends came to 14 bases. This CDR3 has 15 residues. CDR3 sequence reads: CASSYRGSTTGELFF. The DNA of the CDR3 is TGTGCCAGCAGTTATAGGGGGTCTACAACCGGGGAGCTGTTTTTT.

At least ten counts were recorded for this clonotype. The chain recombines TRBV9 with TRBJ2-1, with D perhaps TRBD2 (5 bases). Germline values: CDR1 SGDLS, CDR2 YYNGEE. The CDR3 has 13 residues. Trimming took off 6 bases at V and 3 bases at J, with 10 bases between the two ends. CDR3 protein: CASTKGVYNEQFF. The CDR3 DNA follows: TGTGCCAGCACAAAGGGAGTCTACAATGAGCAGTTCTTC.

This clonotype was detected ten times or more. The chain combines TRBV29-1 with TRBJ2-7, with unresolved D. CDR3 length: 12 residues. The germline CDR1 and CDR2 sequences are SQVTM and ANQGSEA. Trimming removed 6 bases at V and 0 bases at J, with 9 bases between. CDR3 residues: CSVVRNSYEQYF. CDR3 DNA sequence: TGCAGCGTCGTCAGGAACTCCTACGAGCAGTACTTC.

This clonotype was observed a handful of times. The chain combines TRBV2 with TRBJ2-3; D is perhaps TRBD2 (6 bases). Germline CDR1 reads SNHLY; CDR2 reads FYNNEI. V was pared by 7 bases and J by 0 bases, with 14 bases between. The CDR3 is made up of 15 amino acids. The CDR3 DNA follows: TGTGCCAGCACCGGGGGTTGCGGAAGCACAGATACGCAGTATTTT. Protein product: CASTGGCGSTDTQYF.

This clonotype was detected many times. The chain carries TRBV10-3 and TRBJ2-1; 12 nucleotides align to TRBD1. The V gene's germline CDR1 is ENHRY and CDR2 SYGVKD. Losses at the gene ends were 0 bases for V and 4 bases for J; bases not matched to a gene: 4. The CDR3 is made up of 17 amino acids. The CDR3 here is CAISESGQGAPYNEQFF. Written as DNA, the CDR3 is TGTGCCATCAGTGAGTCGGGACAGGGGGCTCCTTACAATGAGCAGTTCTTC.

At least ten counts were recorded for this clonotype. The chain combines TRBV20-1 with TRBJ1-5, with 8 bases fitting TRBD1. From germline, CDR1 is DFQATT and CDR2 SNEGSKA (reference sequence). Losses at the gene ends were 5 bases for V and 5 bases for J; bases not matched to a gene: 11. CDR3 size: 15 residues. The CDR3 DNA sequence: TGCAGTGCTTCCTGGGGGGGGACAGGAGATCAGCCCCAGCATTTT. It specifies CSASWGGTGDQPQHF.

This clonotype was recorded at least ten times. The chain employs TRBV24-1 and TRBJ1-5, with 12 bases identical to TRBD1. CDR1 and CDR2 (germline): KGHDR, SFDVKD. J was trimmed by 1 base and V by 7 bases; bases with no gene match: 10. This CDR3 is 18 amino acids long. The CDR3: CATRHRDRGLGSNQPQHF. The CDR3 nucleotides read TGTGCCACCAGACACCGGGACAGGGGGCTAGGGAGCAATCAGCCCCAGCATTTT.

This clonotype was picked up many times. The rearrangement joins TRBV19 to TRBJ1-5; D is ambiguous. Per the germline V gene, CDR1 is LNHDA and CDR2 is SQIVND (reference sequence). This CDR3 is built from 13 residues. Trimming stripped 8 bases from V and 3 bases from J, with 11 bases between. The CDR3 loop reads CASGISPNQPQHF. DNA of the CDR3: TGTGCCAGTGGGATCAGTCCCAATCAGCCCCAGCATTTT.

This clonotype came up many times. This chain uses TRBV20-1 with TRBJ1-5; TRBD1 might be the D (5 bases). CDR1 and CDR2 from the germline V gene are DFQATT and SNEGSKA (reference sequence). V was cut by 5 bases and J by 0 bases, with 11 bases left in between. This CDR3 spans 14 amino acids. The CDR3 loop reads CSAWTRNSNQPQHF. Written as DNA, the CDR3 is TGCAGTGCTTGGACAAGAAATAGCAATCAGCCCCAGCATTTT.

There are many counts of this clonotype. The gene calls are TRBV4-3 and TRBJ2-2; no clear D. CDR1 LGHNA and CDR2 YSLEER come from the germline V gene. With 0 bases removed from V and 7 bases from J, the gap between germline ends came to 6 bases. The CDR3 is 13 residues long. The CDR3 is CASSQDTVGELFF. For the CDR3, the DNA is TGCGCCAGCAGCCAAGATACGGTCGGGGAGCTGTTTTTT.